The 12 T cell receptor beta chains given below trace back to one sample, sequenced in a study of blood T cells in healthy people across ages. For the second PCR, which ran for 7 to 11 cycles, a sample-barcoded 5' primer and a J-beta primer mix were used. TCRdb reprocessed the 5' RACE reads with MiXCR, giving one entry per CDR3 protein. The sample lists about 640,000 distinct CDR3 sequences; about 30% were seen once. Sequenced: blood. These receptors were obtained from a woman of 80 years or more in good health.

At least ten counts were recorded for this clonotype. The chain couples TRBV11-1 to TRBJ2-5; 10 nucleotides line up with TRBD2. From germline, CDR1 is SGHAT and CDR2 FQDESV (reference sequence). This CDR3 has 15 amino acids. The ends lost 5 bases at V and 5 bases at J; junction bases unmatched: 8. CDR3: CASSPRGTSEETQYF. The CDR3 DNA reads as TGTGCCAGCAGCCCCCGTGGGACTAGCGAGGAGACCCAGTACTTC.

This clonotype was seen ten or more times. V usage is TRBV7-2 and J usage is TRBJ2-7; 16 nucleotides line up with TRBD2. The J segment lost 5 bases and the V segment lost 5 bases, leaving 9 bases of the junction unmatched. Germline V gene lookup returns CDR1 SGHTA and CDR2 FQGNSA. This CDR3 comprises 17 residues. The CDR3 spells CASSPGLAGGRIHEQYF. CDR3 nucleotide sequence: TGTGCCAGCAGCCCGGGACTAGCGGGGGGGCGAATCCACGAGCAGTACTTC.

The chain couples TRBV20-1 to TRBJ2-1; 9 bases fit TRBD2. V lost 3 bases and J lost 10; bases outside the gene matches: 10. This CDR3 region has 14 residues. Germline V gene lookup returns CDR1 DFQATT and CDR2 SNEGSKA (reference sequence). The CDR3 loop is CSARPSGTLWEQFF. The CDR3 bases are TGCAGTGCTAGGCCTAGCGGGACCCTCTGGGAGCAGTTCTTC.

This clonotype was picked up many times. The chain joins TRBV20-1 to TRBJ2-5; 9 bases are a match to TRBD2. The CDR3 is made up of 16 amino acids. The V gene end was trimmed by 5 bases and the J gene end by 5 bases; junction bases not matched to a gene: 15. Germline CDR1 and CDR2: DFQATT and SNEGSKA (reference sequence). DNA of the CDR3: TGCAGTGCTGTCCCCTTTGGGCTAGCGGGGTTGGAGACCCAGTACTTC. This gives the protein CSAVPFGLAGLETQYF.

There are many counts of this clonotype. The chain couples TRBV18 to TRBJ2-5; tentatively, D is TRBD2 (6 bases). The germline gives CDR1 KGHSH, CDR2 LQKENI. V lost 8 bases and J lost 1, with 11 bases in between. The CDR3 has 13 amino acids. The CDR3 bases are TGTGCCAGCCGACGGGGGACCCAAGAGACCCAGTACTTC. Residues: CASRRGTQETQYF.

This clonotype was recorded at least ten times. The chain employs TRBV7-3 and TRBJ2-7; 7 bases are a match to TRBD2. The germline CDR1 and CDR2 sequences are SGHTA and FQGTGA. The J segment lost 7 bases and the V segment lost 5 bases, leaving 11 bases of the junction unmatched. The CDR3 extends over 14 amino acids. CDR3 in amino acids: CASSRRDYLREQYF. CDR3 bases: TGTGCCAGCAGCCGCCGGGACTACCTGAGGGAGCAGTACTTC.

This clonotype was found many times. The chain is built from TRBV20-1 and TRBJ2-1, with 9 nucleotides matching TRBD2. The ends lost 6 bases at V and 5 bases at J; junction bases unmatched: 11. The CDR3 has 15 residues. CDR1 is DFQATT and CDR2 is SNEGSKA in the germline V gene (reference sequence). The CDR3 nucleotides are TGCAGTGCGGCCTTCTGGCGGGGGGGGGACAATGAGCAGTTCTTC. Translation gives CSAAFWRGGDNEQFF.

Comment on this clonotype: A much more abundant neighbour one base away suggests this may be a read error. The CDR3 bases are TGCAGCGTGACAGGGGGAAACTATGGCTCCACCTTC. It is translated as CSVTGGNYGSTF. The genes are TRBV29-1 and TRBJ1-2; 9 bases are a match to TRBD1. Looked up from germline, CDR1 is SQVTM and CDR2 is ANQGSEA. This CDR3 has 12 amino acids.

As concerns this clonotype: This may arise from a read error, as a much more abundant clone is one base away. The chain has TRBV6-1 and TRBJ2-3; TRBD1 agrees at 10 bases. The CDR3 spans 15 residues. Germline V gene lookup returns CDR1 MNHNS and CDR2 SASEGT. CDR3 nucleotides: TGTGTCAGCAGCCTAGGACAGGGGGACTCGAATACGCAGTATTTT. Residues: CVSSLGQGDSNTQYF.

The chain employs TRBV4-1 and TRBJ2-3, with 12 nucleotides matching TRBD2. Losses at the gene ends were 6 bases for V and 5 bases for J; bases not matched to a gene: 9. This CDR3 is built from 16 residues. Germline CDR1 is MGHRA and CDR2 is YSYEKL. The CDR3 nucleotides read TGCGCCAGCAGTCACCTGACTAGCGGGGGAGGAGATACGCAGTATTTT. Amino acids: CASSHLTSGGGDTQYF.

This sequence joins TRBV20-1 and TRBJ2-3; a possible D gene is TRBD1 (7 bases). The CDR3 runs 14 residues. Per germline, CDR1 DFQATT and CDR2 SNEGSKA (reference sequence). Trimming left V 7 bases short and J 3 bases short, with 17 bases between. The CDR3 here is CSVPEGAITDTQYF. Here the CDR3 DNA reads TGCAGTGTACCGGAGGGGGCAATAACAGATACGCAGTATTTT.

This clonotype has only a few counts. The chain has TRBV27 and TRBJ2-1, with TRBD2 matching 11 bases. V dropped 3 bases and J dropped 7; count of bases not matched to a gene: 11. The germline V gene encodes CDR1 MNHEY and CDR2 SMNVEV (reference sequence). The CDR3 consists of 17 residues. As DNA, the CDR3 is TGTGCCAGCAGTTTGAGGCTAGCGGGGGGCGAGGGGAATGAGCAGTTCTTC. Translating it yields CASSLRLAGGEGNEQFF.